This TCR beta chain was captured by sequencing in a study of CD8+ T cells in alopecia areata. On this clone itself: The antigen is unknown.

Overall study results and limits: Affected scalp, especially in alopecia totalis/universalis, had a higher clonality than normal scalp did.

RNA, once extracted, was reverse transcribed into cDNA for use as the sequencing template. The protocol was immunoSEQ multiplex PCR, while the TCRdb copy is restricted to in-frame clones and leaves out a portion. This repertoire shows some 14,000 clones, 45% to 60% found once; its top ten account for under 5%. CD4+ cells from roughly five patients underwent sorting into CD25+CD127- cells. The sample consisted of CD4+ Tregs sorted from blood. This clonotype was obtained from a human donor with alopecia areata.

The CDR3 DNA reads as TGTGCCAGCAGTTACGCGGCCGAGGGGACCCAGTACTTC. Amino acid sequence: CASSYAAEGTQYF. This chain joins TRBV6-5 and TRBJ2-5; TRBD2 is a possible D gene (5 bases). This CDR3 comprises 13 residues. The V gene's germline CDR1 is MNHEY and CDR2 SVGAGI. V lost 2 bases to trimming and J lost 7 bases, with 11 bases between them.